This T cell receptor beta chain was retrieved from a study of cytomegalovirus exposure and HLA in healthy donors. Method: immunoSEQ multiplex PCR; TCRdb's copy keeps in-frame clones and lacks some. The sample holds about 120,000 clones, about 90% seen once. Material: PBMCs. The receptor was isolated from a woman younger than 30 in good health and CMV-seronegative.

CDR3 sequence reads: CASSPTGTYTDTQYF. DNA of the CDR3: TGTGCCAGCAGCCCGACAGGGACCTACACAGATACGCAGTATTTT. The chain links TRBV7-3 to TRBJ2-3; 7 nucleotides line up with TRBD1. V was pared by 5 bases and J by 2 bases, with 7 bases of the junction left unmatched. The germline V gene encodes CDR1 SGHTA and CDR2 FQGTGA. This CDR3 is built from 15 residues. Supplemented by reference TRBV7-3 and TRBJ2-3, the full variable domain reads GAGVSQTPSNKVTEKGKYVELRCDPISGHTALYWYRQSLGQGPEFLIYFQGTGAADDSGLPNDRFFAVRPEGSVSTLKIQRTERGDSAVYLCASSPTGTYTDTQYFGPGTRLTVL.